This T cell receptor beta chain was sequenced for a study of post-analysis software for immune sequencing data. Study conclusions and caveats: For normalized Chao1 diversity, multiple sclerosis patients scored significantly lower than controls did.

Comment on this clonotype: Its antigen is currently unknown. One end of the junction fails to match germline, which may point to a read error.

Each TCR beta cDNA library carried unique molecular identifiers. TCRdb re-analysed the PCR reads in MiXCR, keeping a single row per CDR3 protein. Counted here are roughly 700,000 distinct CDR3 sequences, 25% to 30% occurring once; the ten biggest clones make up 0.55% to 0.65%. The TCR comes from a girl between 5 and 17 years old with multiple sclerosis. The sequencing sample was made of blood.

Here the CDR3 reads CASRESSTYEQYF. The CDR3 nucleotides are TGCGCCAGCAGAGAGTCTAGTACCTACGAGCAGTACTTC. The V and J genes are TRBV10-1 and TRBJ2-7, with no clear D. Germline values: CDR1 WNHNN, CDR2 SYGVQD (reference sequence). The CDR3 runs 13 residues.